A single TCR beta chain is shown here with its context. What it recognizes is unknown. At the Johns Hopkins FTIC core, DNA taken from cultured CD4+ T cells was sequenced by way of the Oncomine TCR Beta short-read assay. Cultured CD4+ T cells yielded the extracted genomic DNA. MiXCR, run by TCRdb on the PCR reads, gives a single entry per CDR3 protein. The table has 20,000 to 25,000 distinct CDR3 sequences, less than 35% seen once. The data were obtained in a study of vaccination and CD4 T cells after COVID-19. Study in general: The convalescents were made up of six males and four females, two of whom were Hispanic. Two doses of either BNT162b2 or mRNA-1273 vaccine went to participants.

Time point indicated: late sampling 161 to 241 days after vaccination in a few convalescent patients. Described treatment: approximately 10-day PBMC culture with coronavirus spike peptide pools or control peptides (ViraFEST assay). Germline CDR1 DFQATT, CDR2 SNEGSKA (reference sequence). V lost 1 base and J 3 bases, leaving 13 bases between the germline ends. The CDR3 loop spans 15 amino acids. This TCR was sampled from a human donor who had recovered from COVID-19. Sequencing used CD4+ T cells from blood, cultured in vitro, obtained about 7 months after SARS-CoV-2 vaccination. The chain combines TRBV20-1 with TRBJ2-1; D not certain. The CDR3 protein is CSARGNYPIYNEQFF. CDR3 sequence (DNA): TGCAGTGCTAGAGGTAACTACCCTATCTACAATGAGCAGTTCTTC.